The 20 T cell receptor beta chains presented below share a single source sample, sequenced in a study of cytomegalovirus exposure and HLA in healthy donors. Measured with immunoSEQ multiplex PCR; TCRdb has only the in-frame clones, and not every one. The sample has about 98,000 clones; less than 90% are singletons. The sequenced material came from PBMCs. Receptors originate from a man aged 18 to 35 in good health and CMV-seropositive.

The chain carries TRBV7-2 and TRBJ2-7; D is possibly TRBD2 (5 bases). From germline, CDR1 is SGHTA and CDR2 FQGNSA. V shed 5 bases and J shed 4 bases, with 15 bases lying between them. The length of the CDR3 is 14 residues. The DNA of the CDR3 is TGTGCCAGCAGCCCCGGACTGTGGGTTTACGAGCAGTACTTC. It encodes CASSPGLWVYEQYF.

With regard to this clone: Its ends do not fully match the called genes, so a read error is possible. The chain has TRBV11-2 and TRBJ2-7; 7 bases are shared with TRBD2. This CDR3 region has 14 residues. Germline V gene lookup returns CDR1 SGHAT and CDR2 FQNNGV. The CDR3, as DNA: TGTGCCAGCAGCCAAACCGATTCGGGACCCGGGGGGTCCTTC. Amino acid sequence: CASSQTDSGPGGSF.

This chain uses TRBV11-1 with TRBJ1-2, with 7 positions matching TRBD1. This CDR3 has 14 residues. Germline loops: CDR1 SGHAT, CDR2 FQDESV (reference sequence). The junction had 8 bases not matched to a gene; V was cut back by 5 bases and J by 5 bases. The CDR3 region has the DNA TGTGCCAGCAGCAATACCGGGACAGTTTATGGCTACACCTTC. Encoded protein: CASSNTGTVYGYTF.

The chain couples TRBV5-6 to TRBJ2-7, with a weak D call TRBD2 (6 bases). The CDR3 totals 14 residues. Germline V gene data show CDR1 as SGHDT and CDR2 as YYEEEE. Trimming removed 0 bases at V and 1 base at J, with 8 bases between. The chain's CDR3 is CASSLAAGSYEQYF. The CDR3 nucleotides read TGTGCCAGCAGCTTGGCCGCGGGATCCTACGAGCAGTACTTC.

This clone was recorded only once. The rearrangement joins TRBV27 to TRBJ2-3, with 7 positions matching TRBD1. Trimming at V came to 6 bases and at J to 3 bases, leaving 15 bases not matched to a gene. The CDR3 is made up of 17 amino acids. Germline CDR1 reads MNHEY; CDR2 reads SMNVEV (reference sequence). As DNA, the CDR3 is TGTGCCAGCAGGCCGACCGTCACAGGGGACCTAACAGATACGCAGTATTTT. Protein product: CASRPTVTGDLTDTQYF.

The J gene is TRBJ2-3, the V gene TRBV5-1; D call uncertain. The CDR3 consists of 13 residues. Germline V gene sequence: CDR1 SGHRS, CDR2 YFSETQ. Trimming removed 3 bases from V and 6 bases from J, with 11 bases in between. The CDR3 nucleotides are TGCGCCAGCAGCTCCCCGGGTGAGGATACGCAGTATTTT. This codes for CASSSPGEDTQYF.

The chain carries TRBV4-1 and TRBJ2-7; D might be TRBD1 (6 bases). CDR3 length: 13 amino acids. CDR1 MGHRA and CDR2 YSYEKL come from the germline V gene. Trimming pared 3 bases from V and 5 bases from J, leaving 11 bases between. The CDR3 reads CASSHPRQDEQYF. CDR3 nucleotide sequence: TGCGCCAGCAGCCATCCCCGACAGGACGAGCAGTACTTC.

A single count supports this clone. The genes are TRBV11-2 and TRBJ2-1, with TRBD2 identical over 9 bases. Germline V gives CDR1 SGHAT, CDR2 FQNNGV. The CDR3 is 15 residues long. J lost 4 bases, V lost 5 bases, and 6 bases had no gene match. CDR3 loop: CASSPTSGPYNEQFF. CDR3 sequence (DNA): TGTGCCAGCAGCCCAACTAGCGGGCCTTACAATGAGCAGTTCTTC.

This clone occurred a few times. This chain links TRBV9 with TRBJ2-3; 8 positions agree with TRBD2. V shed 7 bases and J 4 bases; nucleotides not matched to a gene: 8. The V gene's germline CDR1 is SGDLS and CDR2 YYNGEE. This CDR3 region has 14 residues. CDR3 region: CASGGTRAADTQYF. For the CDR3, the DNA is TGTGCCAGCGGGGGGACTAGGGCGGCAGATACGCAGTATTTT.

As to this clone: The sample carries other DNA sequences with the same CDR3. This sequence joins TRBV19 and TRBJ2-5; 7 bases fit TRBD1. Trimming at V came to 4 bases and at J to 2 bases, leaving 1 base not matched to a gene. Germline values: CDR1 LNHDA, CDR2 SQIVND (reference sequence). This CDR3 has 13 residues. In nucleotides, the CDR3 is TGTGCCAGTAGTACGGGACAGCAAGAGACCCAGTACTTC. Its protein is CASSTGQQETQYF.

The chain combines TRBV9 with TRBJ2-1; TRBD1 agrees at 11 bases. J lost 6 bases, V lost 3 bases, and 8 bases had no gene match. CDR1 and CDR2 from the germline V gene are SGDLS and YYNGEE. The length of the CDR3 is 16 residues. Written as DNA, the CDR3 is TGTGCCAGCAGCGGATTGACCGGGACAGGGGGCAATGAGCAGTTCTTC. It yields the protein CASSGLTGTGGNEQFF.

The chain couples TRBV5-1 to TRBJ2-5; a possible D gene is TRBD1 (6 bases). The CDR3 has 14 residues. Trimming shortened V by 1 base and J by 4 bases, and 11 bases separated the two germline ends. Germline assignment: CDR1 SGHRS and CDR2 YFSETQ. The CDR3 region is CASSLTQGRETQYF. As DNA, the CDR3 is TGCGCCAGCAGCTTGACACAGGGCAGAGAGACCCAGTACTTC.

CDR3 amino acids: CASSQDRRGSSYNEQFF. CDR3 sequence (DNA): TGTGCCAGCAGCCAAGATCGACGGGGGAGCTCCTACAATGAGCAGTTCTTC. This chain connects TRBV4-2 to TRBJ2-1, with D possibly TRBD2 on 6 matching bases. Trimming left V 0 bases short and J 0 bases short, with 12 bases between. CDR1 and CDR2 (germline): LGHNA, YNFKEQ. The CDR3 has 17 amino acids.

V is TRBV29-1 and J is TRBJ2-1; 12 bases agree with TRBD2. Germline V gene sequence: CDR1 SQVTM, CDR2 ANQGSEA. This CDR3 is 18 amino acids long. V was pared by 0 bases and J by 1 base, with 7 bases of the junction left unmatched. The DNA for the CDR3 is TGCAGCGTTGAAGATCCTAGCGGGGGGGCCCCGTCCTACAATGAGCAGTTCTTC. This codes for CSVEDPSGGAPSYNEQFF.

This clone was counted a few times. The V call is TRBV5-1, the J call TRBJ1-6; a possible D gene is TRBD1 (5 bases). The CDR3 extends over 14 amino acids. CDR1 and CDR2 from the germline V gene are SGHRS and YFSETQ. With 1 base removed from V and 7 bases from J, the gap between germline ends came to 9 bases. The CDR3 loop reads CASSLQGTNSPLHF. The CDR3 DNA is TGCGCCAGCAGCTTGCAGGGTACGAATTCACCCCTCCACTTT.

The CDR3 bases are TGTGCCAGCAGCACCCGTTTGGGTGACTACGGGGAGCTGTTTTTT. As protein: CASSTRLGDYGELFF. The V call is TRBV11-2, the J call TRBJ2-2; possibly TRBD2 for D (5 bases). CDR1 is SGHAT, CDR2 FQNNGV, per germline. The CDR3 covers 15 residues. Trimming took 5 bases from V and 7 from J, leaving 17 bases between them.

This chain links TRBV6-1 with TRBJ1-2; no clear D. From germline, CDR1 is MNHNS and CDR2 SASEGT. CDR3 length: 12 amino acids. With 3 bases removed from V and 3 bases from J, the gap between germline ends came to 5 bases. The CDR3 coding sequence is TGTGCCAGCAGTGAGCGCCACTATGGCTACACCTTC. Amino acid sequence: CASSERHYGYTF.

The J gene is TRBJ2-1, the V gene TRBV5-1; TRBD2 agrees at 9 bases. The CDR3 is made up of 17 amino acids. After removal of 0 bases from V and 10 bases from J, the junction contained 14 bases not matched to a gene. CDR1 and CDR2 from the germline V gene are SGHRS and YFSETQ. CDR3 in DNA: TGCGCCAGCAGCTTGGGTGGTGCGGGAGGGCCTGCCCGGGAGCAGTTCTTC. As protein: CASSLGGAGGPAREQFF.

This chain links TRBV5-1 with TRBJ1-3; 8 bases are shared with TRBD1. V gave up 4 bases and J gave up 2 bases; unmatched junction bases: 2. From germline, CDR1 is SGHRS and CDR2 YFSETQ. The CDR3 runs to 14 residues. CDR3 protein: CASSPGQAGNTIYF. The CDR3 bases are TGCGCCAGCAGCCCGGGACAGGCTGGAAACACCATATATTTT.

V is TRBV29-1 and J is TRBJ2-7; D may be TRBD2 (6 bases). Germline-derived CDR1 and CDR2 are SQVTM and ANQGSEA. The CDR3 totals 12 residues. Trimming shortened V by 7 bases and J by 6 bases, and 16 bases separated the two germline ends. DNA for the CDR3: TGCAGCGCCCGTAGGCCCGGGAGCGAGCAGTACTTC. Protein: CSARRPGSEQYF.